Presented here are 28 T cell receptor beta chains from one specimen sequenced in a study of blood T cell repertoires in COVID-19. Sequencing used immunoSEQ multiplex PCR; TCRdb keeps in-frame clones, though not all of them. Of 140,000 to 150,000 clones listed, more than 75% are singletons. The material sequenced was peripheral blood. These receptors originate from a human donor with acute or convalescent COVID-19. The donor label of this sample is uncertain.

The V call is TRBV18, the J call TRBJ2-7; TRBD1 matches 8 bases. This CDR3 contains 15 residues. V was clipped by 4 bases and J by 7 bases; unmatched bases: 12. The germline gives CDR1 KGHSH, CDR2 LQKENI. The DNA for the CDR3 is TGTGCCAGCTCACTTCGTATGCAGGGGGCGAGTGAGCAGTACTTC. Encoded protein: CASSLRMQGASEQYF.

This sequence joins TRBV6-5 and TRBJ1-6; 7 nucleotides line up with TRBD1. Germline values: CDR1 MNHEY, CDR2 SVGAGI. This CDR3 is 14 amino acids long. Trimming removed 5 bases from V and 9 bases from J; junction bases left unmatched: 7. The CDR3 DNA follows: TGTGCCAGCAGTCCGACAGGGAAGGGTTCACCCCTCCACTTT. It encodes CASSPTGKGSPLHF.

This chain's CDR3 is CASSFSWNTEAFF. The CDR3 region has the DNA TGTGCCAGCAGTTTTTCATGGAACACTGAAGCTTTCTTT. The chain joins TRBV27 to TRBJ1-1; D gene unclear. Trimming pared 3 bases from V and 1 base from J, leaving 6 bases between. The CDR3 covers 13 residues. Germline assignment: CDR1 MNHEY and CDR2 SMNVEV (reference sequence).

The V call is TRBV19, the J call TRBJ1-2, with 7 bases fitting TRBD1. V lost 7 bases to trimming and J lost 2 bases; unmatched junction nucleotides: 4. The CDR3 is 13 residues long. The germline V gene has CDR1 LNHDA and CDR2 SQIVND (reference sequence). The CDR3: CASNGRGNYGYTF. The CDR3 DNA sequence: TGTGCCAGTAACGGCAGGGGGAACTATGGCTACACCTTC.

The chain uses TRBV5-1 and TRBJ1-1; D possibly corresponds to TRBD1 (5 bases). With 4 bases removed from V and 6 bases from J, the gap between germline ends came to 16 bases. The germline gives CDR1 SGHRS, CDR2 YFSETQ. The CDR3 sequence is 14 residues long. Here the CDR3 DNA reads TGCGCCAGCAGCCGCGGGGACCCAACACCTGAAGCTTTCTTT. It codes for CASSRGDPTPEAFF.

This clone was detected a few times. V and J are TRBV7-9 and TRBJ2-3; D call uncertain. V lost 4 bases and J lost 0, with 5 bases in between. CDR3 length equals 13 residues. Germline V gives CDR1 SEHNR, CDR2 FQNEAQ (reference sequence). DNA of the CDR3: TGTGCCAGCAGCTCTACTAGCACAGATACGCAGTATTTT. Its translation is CASSSTSTDTQYF.

The chain joins TRBV5-4 to TRBJ2-5, with unresolved D. CDR1 and CDR2 (germline): SGHNT, YYREEE (reference sequence). This CDR3 spans 11 amino acids. V dropped 5 bases and J dropped 0 bases, with 2 bases sitting between them. CDR3 region: CASSNQETQYF. CDR3 in DNA: TGTGCCAGCAGTAACCAAGAGACCCAGTACTTC.

The chain recombines TRBV2 with TRBJ2-1; 8 bases are shared with TRBD1. CDR1 is SNHLY and CDR2 is FYNNEI in the germline V gene. The CDR3 sequence is 14 residues long. V trimming: 8 bases; J trimming: 8 bases; junction bases outside the gene matches: 11. The CDR3 sequence: CASLKDRVVDEQFF. The CDR3 nucleotides read TGTGCCAGCCTCAAGGACAGGGTGGTCGATGAGCAGTTCTTC.

This clone was detected a few times. This chain uses TRBV6-6 with TRBJ1-2, with D unclear. Germline V gives CDR1 MNHNY, CDR2 SVGAGI (reference sequence). There are 13 residues in the CDR3. V was trimmed by 6 bases and J by 4 bases, leaving 12 bases between them. The CDR3 reads CASSPDFGYGYTF. In nucleotides, the CDR3 is TGTGCCAGCAGCCCCGACTTCGGCTATGGCTACACCTTC.

The chain couples TRBV2 to TRBJ2-1; 7 nucleotides agree with TRBD1. The V gene's germline CDR1 is SNHLY and CDR2 FYNNEI. Trimming at V came to 6 bases and at J to 3 bases, leaving 8 bases not matched to a gene. CDR3 length: 15 amino acids. DNA of the CDR3: TGTGCCAGCAGAACCGGGACAGCCTACTACAATGAGCAGTTCTTC. The encoded protein is CASRTGTAYYNEQFF.

The genes are TRBV2 and TRBJ1-5; no firm D call. Deletions cut 8 bases from V and 4 bases from J, with 12 bases between. The CDR3 is made up of 13 amino acids. Germline V gene sequence: CDR1 SNHLY, CDR2 FYNNEI. DNA for the CDR3: TGTGCCAGCCATTATAACGAGAATCAGCCCCAGCATTTT. It is translated as CASHYNENQPQHF.

The chain carries TRBV2 and TRBJ1-1; possible D gene TRBD1, 5 bases. Trimming cost V 4 bases and J 3 bases, with 12 bases left between them. The CDR3 contains 14 residues. From germline, CDR1 is SNHLY and CDR2 FYNNEI. Here the CDR3 reads CASSVRGQDTEAFF. For the CDR3, the DNA is TGTGCCAGCAGTGTGCGGGGCCAGGACACTGAAGCTTTCTTT.

The chain combines TRBV15 with TRBJ1-6; unclear D gene. The CDR3 totals 15 residues. Trimming took 0 bases from V and 7 from J, leaving 10 bases between them. Germline CDR1 LNHNV, CDR2 YYDKDF (reference sequence). This CDR3 reads CATSREQLNNSPLHF. The CDR3 coding sequence is TGTGCCACCAGCAGAGAACAATTGAACAATTCACCCCTCCACTTT.

This chain links TRBV2 with TRBJ2-1; TRBD1 might be the D (7 bases). The V and J ends lost 5 bases and 9 bases respectively, with 14 bases between them. The CDR3 has 13 residues. CDR1 is SNHLY, CDR2 FYNNEI, per germline. This CDR3 is CASSQGGLGEQFF. The CDR3 coding sequence is TGTGCCAGCAGTCAGGGGGGATTAGGTGAGCAGTTCTTC.

This clone was counted between two and nine times. This chain uses TRBV7-9 with TRBJ1-2; possible D gene TRBD1, 6 bases. The CDR3 spans 16 residues. V lost 2 bases, J lost 6 bases, and 19 bases lay in between. Germline lookup yields CDR1 SEHNR and CDR2 FQNEAQ (reference sequence). The CDR3 protein is CASSLWGGGLEDGYTF. The CDR3 DNA reads TGTGCCAGCAGCTTATGGGGAGGGGGGCTTGAGGATGGCTACACCTTC.

This clone was observed a single time. V usage is TRBV4-2 and J usage is TRBJ1-4, with 10 positions matching TRBD1. CDR3 size: 16 residues. Germline-derived CDR1 and CDR2 are LGHNA and YNFKEQ. The trim removed 2 bases at V and 6 bases at J, leaving 6 bases unmatched. The chain's CDR3 is CASSQFKTGGDEKLFF. The CDR3 DNA sequence: TGTGCCAGCAGCCAATTTAAGACAGGGGGCGATGAAAAACTGTTTTTT.

A note on this clone: The conserved final phenylalanine or tryptophan is absent from the CDR3, which likely points to a read error. Because the CDR3's place on the DNA is in doubt, the DNA is left out and the CDR3 is given as listed by TCRdb. The rearrangement joins TRBV6-2 or TRBV6-3 to TRBJ1-4; TRBD1 is taken as the D call from the table, unchecked against the DNA. The CDR3 contains 13 residues when both ends are counted. Looked up from germline, CDR1 is MNHEY and CDR2 is SVGEGT. The CDR3 spells CASSYERQGVPSP.

This clone was seen more than once but under ten times. This rearrangement joins TRBV5-1 to TRBJ2-7; TRBD2 might be the D (5 bases). Looked up from germline, CDR1 is SGHRS and CDR2 is YFSETQ. Trimming removed 0 bases at V and 6 bases at J, with 13 bases between. The CDR3 is 14 amino acids. The CDR3 loop reads CASSLVSAGGEQYF. The CDR3 coding sequence is TGCGCCAGCAGCTTGGTTTCGGCTGGAGGCGAGCAGTACTTC.

This clone is a singleton in its sample. This chain joins TRBV7-2 and TRBJ1-2, with TRBD1 as a possible D gene (6 bases). CDR1 and CDR2 (germline): SGHTA, FQGNSA. There are 18 residues in the CDR3. V dropped 4 bases and J dropped 1 base, with 22 bases sitting between them. The CDR3 sequence: CASSSSGGRGPYNYGYTF. Written as DNA, the CDR3 is TGTGCCAGCAGCTCGTCGGGAGGCAGGGGCCCATATAACTATGGCTACACCTTC.

The V call is TRBV4-1, the J call TRBJ2-7; TRBD1 matches at 10 bases. The CDR3 is 16 amino acids. Germline V gives CDR1 MGHRA, CDR2 YSYEKL. The trim removed 0 bases at V and 2 bases at J, leaving 4 bases unmatched. The CDR3 is CASSQEWTGGTYEQYF. CDR3 nucleotide sequence: TGCGCCAGCAGCCAAGAATGGACAGGGGGAACCTACGAGCAGTACTTC.

This chain connects TRBV12-5 to TRBJ1-2; TRBD1 matches 11 bases. This CDR3 comprises 17 residues. Per the germline V gene, CDR1 is LGHNT and CDR2 is FRNRAP. Trimming cost V 6 bases and J 1 base; bases outside gene matches: 10. The CDR3 region is CASGNLLGQGDNYGYTF. The CDR3 coding sequence is TGTGCTAGTGGGAACCTACTGGGACAGGGGGATAACTATGGCTACACCTTC.

CDR3 sequence reads: CASSLIATDKNIQYF. The DNA for the CDR3 is TGTGCCAGCAGCTTAATCGCAACAGACAAAAACATTCAGTACTTC. The chain carries TRBV7-2 and TRBJ2-4; D call uncertain. V lost 2 bases to trimming and J lost 3 bases, with 11 bases between them. Germline V lookup: CDR1 SGHTA, CDR2 FQGNSA. The CDR3 consists of 15 residues. The variable domain in full, completed from reference TRBV7-2 and TRBJ2-4, reads GAGVSQSPSNKVTEKGKDVELRCDPISGHTALYWYRQSLGQGLEFLIYFQGNSAPDKSGLPSDRFSAERTGGSVSTLTIQRTQQEDSAVYLCASSLIATDKNIQYFGAGTRLSVL.

For the CDR3, the DNA is TGCGCCAGCAGCCAAGGAGGCTCCTATAATTCACCCCTCCACTTT. This codes for CASSQGGSYNSPLHF. The chain is built from TRBV4-1 and TRBJ1-6, with D uncertain. The CDR3 covers 15 residues. Trimming took off 1 base at V and 0 bases at J, with 4 bases between the two ends. Per the germline V gene, CDR1 is MGHRA and CDR2 is YSYEKL.

The genes are TRBV5-4 and TRBJ2-7; 9 bases align to TRBD1. Losses at the gene ends were 4 bases for V and 0 bases for J; bases not matched to a gene: 8. The CDR3 contains 16 residues. Per germline, CDR1 SGHNT and CDR2 YYREEE (reference sequence). CDR3 DNA sequence: TGTGCCAGCAGCCCCGGGACAGGGTTAGGCTCCTACGAGCAGTACTTC. Its translation: CASSPGTGLGSYEQYF. The complete variable domain, with remaining parts taken from reference TRBV5-4 and TRBJ2-7, reads ETGVTQSPTHLIKTRGQQVTLRCSSQSGHNTVSWYQQALGQGPQFIFQYYREEENGRGNFPPRFSGLQFPNYSSELNVNALELDDSALYLCASSPGTGLGSYEQYFGPGTRLTVT.

This clone occurred many times. This chain links TRBV20-1 with TRBJ1-5; 7 bases line up with TRBD1. V trimming: 3 bases; J trimming: 9 bases; junction bases outside the gene matches: 8. The CDR3 has 13 amino acids. Germline V gives CDR1 DFQATT, CDR2 SNEGSKA (reference sequence). This chain's CDR3 is CSASDRVQGPQHF. In DNA form, the CDR3 reads TGCAGTGCTAGTGACAGGGTTCAGGGGCCCCAGCATTTT.

The CDR3 reads CASSRTSGGLPYEQYF. CDR3 nucleotides: TGCGCCAGCAGTCGGACTAGCGGCGGCCTCCCCTACGAGCAGTACTTC. This sequence joins TRBV5-1 and TRBJ2-7; 10 positions agree with TRBD2. Trimming removed 5 bases from V and 2 bases from J; junction bases left unmatched: 10. Germline V CDR1 and CDR2: SGHRS, YFSETQ. The CDR3 contains 16 residues.

The chain carries TRBV19 and TRBJ2-4, with a possible D match to TRBD2 (7 bases). The CDR3 has 14 residues. CDR1 LNHDA and CDR2 SQIVND come from the germline V gene (reference sequence). Deletions cut 7 bases from V and 6 bases from J, with 16 bases between. The CDR3 loop is CASKDGGLPNIQYF. For the CDR3, the DNA is TGTGCCAGTAAAGACGGGGGGCTGCCAAACATTCAGTACTTC.

The chain uses TRBV10-1 and TRBJ1-3; no reliable D call. Germline CDR1 is WNHNN and CDR2 is SYGVQD (reference sequence). Trimming stripped 4 bases from V and 2 bases from J, with 6 bases between. The CDR3 is 13 residues long. CDR3 sequence: CASSGGAGNTIYF. The CDR3 DNA sequence: TGCGCCAGCAGTGGAGGAGCTGGAAACACCATATATTTT.